Listed below are T cell receptor beta chains from one sample, sequenced in a study of glioma-infiltrating T cells after dendritic cell vaccination. The protocol was immunoSEQ multiplex PCR, while the TCRdb copy is restricted to in-frame clones and leaves out a portion. The sample lists 90,000 to 100,000 clones; approximately 80% were seen once. The sample consisted of blood, taken before dendritic cell vaccination. These receptors all come from a human donor with glioblastoma. Each CDR3 is given with its conserved first and last residue. The D gene is left open where the match is weak. Clone size, where shown, is once, few, many, or a class for clones that have expanded.

clone size	V gene	J gene	D gene	CDR3 DNA	CDR3 protein
-	TRBV29-1	TRBJ2-7	TRBD1	TGCAGCTTTCAAGGACAGGGGGCGCGCGAGCAGTACTTC	CSFQGQGAREQYF
many	TRBV11-2	TRBJ1-4	-	TGTGCCAGCAGCCCATATTTCTACAATGAAAAACTGTTTTTT	CASSPYFYNEKLFF
-	TRBV7-9	TRBJ1-2	-	TGTGCCAGCAGCTTCTTGGGGAGGGCAGAGCACTATGGCTACACCTTC	CASSFLGRAEHYGYTF
few	TRBV2	TRBJ1-2	-	TGTGCCAGCAGTGAAAACGGGACACCCCATGGCTACACCTTC	CASSENGTPHGYTF
-	TRBV20-1	TRBJ2-5	-	TGCAGTGTGTCGAGGGAGACCCAGTACTTC	CSVSRETQYF
-	TRBV2	TRBJ1-2	TRBD1	TGTGCCAGCAGTGTTACAGGGGGCGACTATGGCTACACCTTC	CASSVTGGDYGYTF
-	TRBV23-1	TRBJ1-2	-	TGCGCCAGCTTCTCCCCAGGCAGGGTGAGGCATGGCTACACCTTC	CASFSPGRVRHGYTF
few	TRBV6-1	TRBJ1-1	TRBD1	TGTGCCACACAGGGGTCTGGCACTGAAGCTTTCTTT	CATQGSGTEAFF
few	TRBV2	TRBJ1-5	-	TGTGCCAGCAGGGCCGACATCTTCAATCAGCCCCAGCATTTT	CASRADIFNQPQHF
-	TRBV5-4	TRBJ1-6	-	TGTGCCAGCAGCTTGGTACAGGCGAGCTCCTATAATTCACCCCTCCACTTT	CASSLVQASSYNSPLHF
few	TRBV28	TRBJ2-1	TRBD2	TGTGCCAGCAGTACCCTAGCGGGAGGGCCGTACAATGAGCAGTTCTTC	CASSTLAGGPYNEQFF
-	TRBV28	TRBJ2-2	-	TGTGCCAGCTGTGCCACGGGGGACACCGGGGAGCTGTTTTTT	CASCATGDTGELFF
-	TRBV29-1	TRBJ1-1	-	TGCAGCGTAGGAAAGGGGTTGAACACTGAAGCTTTCTTT	CSVGKGLNTEAFF
once	TRBV27	TRBJ2-7	-	TGTGCCAGCCGCAAACTAGGACCGTTTGGCGAGCAGTACTTC	CASRKLGPFGEQYF
-	TRBV30	TRBJ2-5	TRBD1	TGTGCCTGGGCCCCCGACAGGGGATACGGGACCCAGTACTTC	CAWAPDRGYGTQYF
-	TRBV12-2	TRBJ1-2	-	TGTGCAAGTCGCTTAGGGAGGAACGACCCGGGACAGGACTATGGCTACACCTTC	CASRLGRNDPGQDYGYTF
-	TRBV5-6	TRBJ2-7	-	TGTGCCAGCAGCCCGTTAGGGGGGGGGCACGAGCAGTACTTC	CASSPLGGGHEQYF